The sequence of this T cell receptor beta chain was determined in a study of T cells in Graves' hyperthyroidism and ophthalmopathy (dated by TCRdb to 2018 to 2020). In terms of the full investigation: To identify TCR V-J signatures that set the groups apart, the researchers used a discovery cohort of 100 patients, made up of fewer than 50 with Graves' ophthalmopathy and 55 to 65 with stable Graves' hyperthyroidism. For training and testing, the roughly 97 patients in the discovery cohort were randomly divided in a 7:3 ratio. Prospective prediction of ophthalmopathy was tested in an independent validation cohort consisting of 18 to 20 hyperthyroidism patients and 15 to 17 patients who later progressed to ophthalmopathy. TCR Vbeta CDR3 sequencing of roughly 140 peripheral blood samples (43 ophthalmopathy, 75 to 85 hyperthyroidism and roughly 17 progressor patients) is reported in the paper. The study also compared thyroid tissue and blood T-cell repertoires from a handful of Graves' hyperthyroidism patients. Once sampling was done, hyperthyroidism patients were given methimazole at a starting dose of 30 mg daily, whereas ophthalmopathy patients were given high-dose intravenous methylprednisolone. Broader findings and caveats from the paper: Sample size was not statistically predetermined, and blinding of investigators to group allocation was not performed. A model built on a 13 V-J signature distinguished ophthalmopathy from stable hyperthyroidism, reaching 85% to 90% sensitivity and approximately 81% specificity in cross-validation and 80%/75% in testing. Most expanded thyroid clonotypes (frequency above 0.001) were also detected in blood, a finding suggesting that blood repertoires may reflect thyroid immune responses. In validation, the model predicted progression to ophthalmopathy with approximately 70% sensitivity and approximately 78% specificity, a median of around 6.6 months before onset.

Reading from cysteine to phenylalanine, the CDR3 counts 14 amino acids. Left in the record is the CDR3 DNA by itself, 42 bases read in frame from the first base. The germline V gene yields MGHDK for CDR1 and SYGVNS for CDR2. The junction shows trimming of 10 bases on V and 5 bases on J, plus 21 bases between the germline ends. Amplification of TCR beta CDR3 regions was carried out from RNA transcripts. For the first round of RT-PCR on the TCR CDR3, the HTBI primer set was used together with the Qiagen OneStep RT-PCR kit. Libraries were constructed in a second round of multiplex PCR, after which size selection and purification were carried out. Sequencing of the libraries was done on an Illumina HiSeq2000 using paired-end 100 bp reads. Turning to the authors' computational methods: Raw data were processed with SOAPnuke, discarding reads with adapters, uncalled bases, mean Phred below 15, or no exact constant-primer or identifier match. COPE v1.2.5 was used to merge the high-quality paired reads, and each unique nucleotide sequence was defined as a clonotype. Clonotypes were aligned to IMGT TRBV, TRBD and TRBJ reference segments using MiTCR v1.1. The analysis was restricted to V-J combinations with a frequency above 0.0001, which together covered 99.2% of the repertoires. A TCS score was defined as the ratio of F50 (clonal expansion) to E x V (chaos), with BLOSUM62-based TCRdist applied between CDR3 peptides within each V-J. Welch's t-statistics and random forest reduced some 510 V-J features to 13, which were used in a naive Bayes classifier (R e1071). Thyroid-blood repertoire similarity was quantified with the Morisita-Horn index. The public reads were quality trimmed at Q25 with fastp and then assembled into clones with MiXCR by TCRdb, keeping productive beta chains. Merged by CDR3 protein, the rows form single entries marked with the most common genes and DNA. TCRdb's processing, not the authors', yielded these V and J calls. The sample contains roughly 500,000 distinct CDR3 sequences, 35% to 55% of them found a single time. Around 19% of the sample comes from the top ten.

Any patient with an uncontrolled infection, another autoimmune disease, pregnancy or lactation was excluded. Clinical symptoms, serum thyroxine and TRAb, thyroid ultrasound, and orbital computed tomography formed the basis for the diagnoses. Trizol reagent was used to extract total RNA, and RNA quality was then checked on an Agilent 2100 Bioanalyzer. The sample holds many counts of this clonotype. There is no known antigen for this receptor. Per-base quality was not reported, and no clone a single base away is much larger than it. The sample consisted of peripheral blood or thyroid tissue (not recorded which). The TCR originated in an adult woman with Graves' disease, either hyperthyroidism or ophthalmopathy (not recorded which). The chain is encoded by TRBV25-1 joined to TRBJ2-7, with the D gene possibly TRBD1 or TRBD2, each one fitting 5 bases. The sequence in DNA is TGTGCCACCAGCCCCAGACAGCTCGGGAACGAGCAGTACTTC. It translates to CATSPRQLGNEQYF.